What follows describes a single T cell receptor (beta chain). Antigen: not known. The source of the sample is a study of T cells in localized non-small cell lung cancer. The CDR3 covers 15 residues. CDR1 MNHNY and CDR2 SVGAGI come from the germline V gene (reference sequence). Trimming cost V 6 bases and J 0 bases, with 15 bases left between them. Study-wide results and caveats: Appearing in adjacent lung were a median about 57 of the top 100 tumor clones. Uninvolved adjacent lung showed peak T cell clonality, exceeding tumor. A single tumor region was sequenced, leaving heterogeneity possible.

Assay: immunoSEQ multiplex PCR; the TCRdb copy retains only in-frame clones and omits some. The sample has approximately 34,000 clones; approximately 88% are singletons. Specimen: peripheral blood, collected before any cancer treatment. The V gene is TRBV6-6, the J gene TRBJ2-7, with a possible D match to TRBD2 (5 bases). The TCR was taken from a woman aged 35 to 69 with stage I lung adenocarcinoma. CDR3 in DNA: TGTGCCAGCAGGGGAGAGTTCGGGTTCTCCTACGAGCAGTACTTC. It codes for CASRGEFGFSYEQYF.